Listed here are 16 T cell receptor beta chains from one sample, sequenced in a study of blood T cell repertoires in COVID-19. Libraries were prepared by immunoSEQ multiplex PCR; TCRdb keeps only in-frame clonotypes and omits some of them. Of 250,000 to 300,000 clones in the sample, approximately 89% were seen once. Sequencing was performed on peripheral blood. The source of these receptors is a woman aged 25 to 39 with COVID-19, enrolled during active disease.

The CDR3 DNA reads TGTGCTAGTGGTTTGACAGAACCTCCCTATGGCTACACCTTC. Translating it yields CASGLTEPPYGYTF. The V gene is TRBV12-5, the J gene TRBJ1-2; no clear D. Trimming left V 2 bases short and J 4 bases short, with 11 bases between. The germline gives CDR1 LGHNT, CDR2 FRNRAP. The CDR3 extends over 14 amino acids.

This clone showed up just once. CDR3 region: CASSLRTPEHGYTF. In nucleotides, the CDR3 is TGTGCCAGCAGCTTGAGAACCCCGGAGCATGGCTACACCTTC. The J gene is TRBJ1-2, the V gene TRBV11-2; D is undetermined. The CDR3 has 14 amino acids. Germline V lookup: CDR1 SGHAT, CDR2 FQNNGV. Trimming pared 3 bases from V and 6 bases from J, leaving 14 bases between.

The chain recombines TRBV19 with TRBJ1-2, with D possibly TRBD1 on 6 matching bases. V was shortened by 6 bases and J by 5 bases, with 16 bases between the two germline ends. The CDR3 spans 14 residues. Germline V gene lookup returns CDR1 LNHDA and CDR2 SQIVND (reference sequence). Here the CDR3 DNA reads TGTGCCAGTAGGGGAACAGGGCTGGAGTATGGCTACACCTTC. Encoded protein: CASRGTGLEYGYTF.

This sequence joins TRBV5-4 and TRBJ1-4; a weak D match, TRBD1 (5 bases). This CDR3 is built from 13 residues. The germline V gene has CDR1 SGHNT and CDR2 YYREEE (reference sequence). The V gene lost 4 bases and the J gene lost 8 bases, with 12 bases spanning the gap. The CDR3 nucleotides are TGTGCCAGCAGCATAGTGGGGGGAGAAAAACTGTTTTTT. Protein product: CASSIVGGEKLFF.

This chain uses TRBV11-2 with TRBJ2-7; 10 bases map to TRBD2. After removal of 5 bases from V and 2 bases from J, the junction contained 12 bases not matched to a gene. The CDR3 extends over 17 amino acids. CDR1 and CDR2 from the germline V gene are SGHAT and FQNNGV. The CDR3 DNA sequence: TGTGCCAGCAGCCACACAGGGGGGGGGACTAGCGCCTACGAGCAGTACTTC. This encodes CASSHTGGGTSAYEQYF.

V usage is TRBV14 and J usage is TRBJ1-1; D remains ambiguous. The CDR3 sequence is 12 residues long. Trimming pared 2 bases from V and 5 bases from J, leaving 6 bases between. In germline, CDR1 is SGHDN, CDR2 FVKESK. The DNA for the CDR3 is TGTGCCAGCAGCCAACGGGGAACTGAAGCTTTCTTT. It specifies CASSQRGTEAFF.

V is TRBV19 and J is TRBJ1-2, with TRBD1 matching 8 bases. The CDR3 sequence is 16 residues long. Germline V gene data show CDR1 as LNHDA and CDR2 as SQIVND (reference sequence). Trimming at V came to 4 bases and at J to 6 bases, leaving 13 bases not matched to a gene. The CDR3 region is CASSTLPGQGGDGYTF. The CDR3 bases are TGTGCCAGTAGTACCCTCCCCGGACAGGGAGGAGATGGCTACACCTTC.

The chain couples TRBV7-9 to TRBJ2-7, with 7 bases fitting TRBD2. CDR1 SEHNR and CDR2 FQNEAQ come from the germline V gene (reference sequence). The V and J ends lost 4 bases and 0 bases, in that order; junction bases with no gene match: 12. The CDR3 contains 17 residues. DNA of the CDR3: TGTGCCAGCAGCTCCGGTCCATCTAGCGGAAGCTCCTACGAGCAGTACTTC. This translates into CASSSGPSSGSSYEQYF.

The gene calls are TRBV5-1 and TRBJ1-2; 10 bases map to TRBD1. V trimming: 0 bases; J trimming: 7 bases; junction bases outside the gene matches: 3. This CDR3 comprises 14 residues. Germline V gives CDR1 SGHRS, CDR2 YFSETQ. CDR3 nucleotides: TGCGCCAGCAGCTTGGGACAGGGGGCGGTTGGCTACACCTTC. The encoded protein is CASSLGQGAVGYTF.

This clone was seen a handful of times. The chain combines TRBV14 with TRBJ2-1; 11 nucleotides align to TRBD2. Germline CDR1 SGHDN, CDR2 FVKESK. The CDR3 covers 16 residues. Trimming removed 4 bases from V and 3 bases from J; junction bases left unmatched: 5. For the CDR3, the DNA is TGTGCCAGCAGCCTTAGCGGGAGGGGGTACTACAATGAGCAGTTCTTC. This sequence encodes CASSLSGRGYYNEQFF. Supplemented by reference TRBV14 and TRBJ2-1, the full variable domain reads EAGVTQFPSHSVIEKGQTVTLRCDPISGHDNLYWYRRVMGKEIKFLLHFVKESKQDESGMPNNRFLAERTGGTYSTLKVQPAELEDSGVYFCASSLSGRGYYNEQFFGPGTRLTVL.

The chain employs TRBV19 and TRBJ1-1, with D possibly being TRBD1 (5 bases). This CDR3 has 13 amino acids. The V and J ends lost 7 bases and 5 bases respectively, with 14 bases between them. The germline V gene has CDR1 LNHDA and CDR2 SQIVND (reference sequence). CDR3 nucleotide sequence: TGTGCCAGTACCCGAGGACCAGGGACTGAAGCTTTCTTT. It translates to CASTRGPGTEAFF.

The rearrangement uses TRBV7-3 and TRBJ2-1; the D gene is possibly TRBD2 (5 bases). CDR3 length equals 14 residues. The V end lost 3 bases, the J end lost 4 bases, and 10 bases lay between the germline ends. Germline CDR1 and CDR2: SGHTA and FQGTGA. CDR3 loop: CASSFEGPYNEQFF. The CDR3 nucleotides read TGTGCCAGCAGCTTTGAGGGCCCATACAATGAGCAGTTCTTC.

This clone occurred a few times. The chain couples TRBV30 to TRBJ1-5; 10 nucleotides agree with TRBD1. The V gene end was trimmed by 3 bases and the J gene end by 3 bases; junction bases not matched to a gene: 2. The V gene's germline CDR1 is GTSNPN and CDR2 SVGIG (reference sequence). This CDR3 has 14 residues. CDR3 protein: CAWRTGGNNQPQHF. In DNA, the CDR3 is TGTGCCTGGAGGACAGGGGGCAACAATCAGCCCCAGCATTTT.

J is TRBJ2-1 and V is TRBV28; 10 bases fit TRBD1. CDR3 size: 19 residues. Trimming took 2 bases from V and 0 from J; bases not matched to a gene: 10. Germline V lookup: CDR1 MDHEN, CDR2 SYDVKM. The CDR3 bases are TGTGCCAGCAGTTTACGGGACAGGGGCCTGGCGAGCTCCTACAATGAGCAGTTCTTC. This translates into CASSLRDRGLASSYNEQFF.

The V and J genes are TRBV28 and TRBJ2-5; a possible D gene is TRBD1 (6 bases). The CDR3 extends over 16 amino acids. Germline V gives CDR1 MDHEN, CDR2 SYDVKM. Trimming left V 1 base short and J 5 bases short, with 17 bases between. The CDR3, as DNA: TGTGCCAGCAGTTTATCGGTTGGGGGCGCGGAGGAGACCCAGTACTTC. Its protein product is CASSLSVGGAEETQYF.

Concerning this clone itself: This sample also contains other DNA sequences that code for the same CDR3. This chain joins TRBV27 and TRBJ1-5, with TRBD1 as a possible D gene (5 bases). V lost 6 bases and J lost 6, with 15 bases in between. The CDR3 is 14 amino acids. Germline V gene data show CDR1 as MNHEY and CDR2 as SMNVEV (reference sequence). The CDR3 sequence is CASSLGGGGQPQHF. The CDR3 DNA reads TGTGCCAGCAGCTTGGGGGGGGGAGGTCAGCCCCAGCATTTT.